One and the same sample provided the 2 T cell receptor beta chains below, sequenced in a study of radiation and T cells in renal cell carcinoma. Time point noted: blood 4 weeks post-SBRT, at nephrectomy. Described treatment: 15 Gy SBRT to primary tumor, nephrectomy 4 weeks later. The repertoire was sequenced with immunoSEQ multiplex PCR; TCRdb's copy has only in-frame clones and lacks some. The sample carries roughly 160,000 clones, less than 90% recorded once. This material consisted of blood, taken from a patient whose treatment included radiotherapy and nephrectomy. These receptors were taken from a woman aged 45 to 65 with renal cell carcinoma.

V and J are TRBV2 and TRBJ1-2; D is perhaps TRBD1 (5 bases). V was clipped by 10 bases and J by 2 bases, with 20 bases between them. In germline, CDR1 is SNHLY, CDR2 FYNNEI. The CDR3 has 15 amino acids. CDR3 sequence: CATSDGGRGNYGYTF. The CDR3 nucleotides read TGTGCCACTAGTGATGGGGGACGGGGAAACTATGGCTACACCTTC.

This clone showed up just once. The junction departs from the called germline gene at one end, perhaps through a read error. This chain links TRBV28 with TRBJ1-2; D is uncertain. Germline V CDR1 and CDR2: MDHEN, SYDVKM. This CDR3 comprises 12 residues. The CDR3 coding sequence is TGTGCCAGCAGAACAGCGAACTCTGGCTACACCTTC. Translation gives CASRTANSGYTF.